This T cell receptor beta chain was identified in a study of PD-1 blockade in classical Hodgkin lymphoma (dated by TCRdb to about 2020). Background on the whole study: Nivolumab dosing was 3 mg/kg intravenously every 2 weeks, continuing until either disease progression or unacceptable toxicity. To define a peripheral blood immune signature of response to PD-1 blockade in classical Hodgkin lymphoma, the study combined TCR beta sequencing with CyTOF. The study at large found these results: By C4D1, a significant rise was seen in CD4+ TCR diversity but not in CD8+ TCR diversity (p=0.0027 vs p=0.16), and the rise was most apparent among complete responders (p=0.02). Baseline TCR diversity was reported as lower in newly diagnosed patients than in healthy donors, and lower still in relapsed/refractory patients. Diversity was lower in patients who began nivolumab less than 1 year after ASCT, so these patients were left out of later analyses to avoid confounding by immune reconstitution. Baseline diversity similar to that of newly diagnosed patients was observed in trial patients achieving complete response, whereas significantly lower diversity was observed in partial responders and progressors. The study covered only a single clinical trial cohort, and the causes of the repertoire differences, possibly disease activity or prior therapy, were still not defined.

The time point label on this specimen signifies: cycle 2 day 1 (C2D1) of nivolumab. Every trial patient had relapsed following autologous stem cell transplantation, and prior brentuximab vedotin exposure was what differed among cohorts A, B and C. The trial cohort included 50 to 70 patients with relapsed/refractory classical Hodgkin lymphoma, and each patient had a best overall response of complete response, partial response or progressive disease. In the multi-cohort phase II CheckMate 205 trial, trial patients received single-agent nivolumab. Best overall response was determined by an independent review committee according to the 2007 International Working Group response criteria. Trial PBMCs were collected immediately before nivolumab initiation (C1D1) and during therapy at cycle 2 day 1 and cycle 4 day 1. After peripheral blood was drawn into 8 mL Vacutainer Cell Preparation Tubes, PBMCs were isolated by centrifugation and then cryopreserved.

Genomic DNA was isolated using the Qiagen DNeasy kit from unsorted PBMCs as well as from negatively selected CD4+ and CD8+ fractions. TCR beta CDR3 regions were subjected to amplification by immunoSEQ multiplex PCR with primers that anneal to V and J segments. A synthetic immune receptor repertoire was used to minimize amplification bias, and remaining bias was computationally removed after sequencing. In the paper's pipeline: Custom Python scripts were used to quantify repertoire diversity as the Shannon entropy index. Unsorted, CD4+ and CD8+ repertoires were examined separately, except in combined analyses, for which CD4+ and CD8+ sequences were merged in silico. A clone was considered expanded if an increase in frequency of at least 2-fold after treatment relative to C1D1 was found, and a pseudocount of 0.5 was applied to clones undetected at baseline. Clones with 0 or 1 copy at C1D1 were classified as singleton clones, and clones with 2 or more copies were classified as non-singleton clones. Clones expanded in unsorted samples were assigned a CD4+, CD8+ or unknown annotation through matching of protein sequences in sorted samples from the same patient. Wilcoxon tests on paired samples were used to test diversity changes from C1D1 to C4D1. TCRdb's version of the immuneACCESS table is confined to in-frame rearrangements and falls short of the full clone set. An unresolved V gene accounts for under half of the shortfall where checked; the remainder is of unknown origin. V and J calls and clone size follow that table, whereas D and trimming were derived from the DNA. Present in this sample are approximately 100,000 clones, about 89% of which were seen just once. The ten largest make up about 6.4% of the sample.

From the cysteine through the phenylalanine, the CDR3 covers 17 amino acids. CDR3 DNA only is kept here, 51 bases in frame from base 1. Clipping removes 0 bases from V and 6 bases from J, with 16 as the unmatched junction base count. For CDR1 and CDR2, the germline V gene (reference sequence) lists GTSNPN and SVGIG. Regarding this clone: What this receptor recognizes is not known. The sample holds no much larger clone one base away, and base qualities are not on file.

The sequencing here drew on peripheral blood mononuclear cells (PBMCs), taken before the second cycle of nivolumab. The receptor was isolated from a human donor with classical Hodgkin lymphoma. The chain is made from TRBV30 and TRBJ2-7; 8 bases in the junction line up with TRBD1. For the CDR3, the sequence is CAWSVLLFGRGQREQYF. The base sequence is TGTGCCTGGAGTGTTCTGTTGTTCGGCAGGGGGCAGCGCGAGCAGTACTTC.